The 20 T cell receptor beta chains presented below share a single source sample, sequenced in a study of T cells in Graves' hyperthyroidism and ophthalmopathy. TCR beta CDR3 sequences were amplified from RNA transcripts. The study used the HTBI primer set for a first-round RT-PCR of the TCR CDR3. MiXCR, applied by TCRdb to the multiplex PCR reads, yields one record per CDR3 protein. The sample lists approximately 400,000 distinct CDR3 sequences, less than 20% occurring once. Sequenced material: blood. The receptors were gathered from a woman younger than 30 with Graves' hyperthyroidism.

This clonotype was seen many times. This chain links TRBV13 with TRBJ2-5, with 9 nucleotides matching TRBD1. The trim removed 4 bases at V and 4 bases at J, leaving 13 bases unmatched. Germline values: CDR1 PRHDT, CDR2 FYEKMQ (reference sequence). This CDR3 has 17 residues. CDR3 loop: CASSSTGTGKYRETQYF. The CDR3 DNA sequence: TGTGCCAGCAGCTCGACCGGGACAGGGAAATACCGAGAGACCCAGTACTTC.

V usage is TRBV7-2 and J usage is TRBJ2-7; D unclear. The V gene lost 5 bases and the J gene lost 7 bases, with 24 bases spanning the gap. Looked up from germline, CDR1 is SGHTA and CDR2 is FQGNSA. There are 16 residues in the CDR3. CDR3 sequence (DNA): TGTGCCAGCAGCAGACAAAAATGCCCGGCCCCAAGGGAGCAGTACTTC. Amino acids: CASSRQKCPAPREQYF.

This clonotype appeared many times. The V and J genes are TRBV6-2 or TRBV6-3 and TRBJ1-4; 7 nucleotides agree with TRBD1. Germline loops: CDR1 MNHEY, CDR2 SVGEGT. The CDR3 is made up of 14 amino acids. V dropped 6 bases and J dropped 5; count of bases not matched to a gene: 6. The CDR3 nucleotides read TGTGCCAGCAGCCCTCGGGGACAGAATGAAAAACTGTTTTTT. Amino acid sequence: CASSPRGQNEKLFF.

This clonotype has ten or more counts. J is TRBJ2-2 and V is TRBV11-3; 9 bases are shared with TRBD2. The V segment lost 5 bases and the J segment 4 bases; nucleotides outside the gene matches: 11. From germline, CDR1 is SGHNT and CDR2 YENEEA. CDR3 length: 17 residues. The CDR3 DNA sequence: TGTGCCAGCAGCAAATTCCCTAGCGGGATTGGCACCGGGGAGCTGTTTTTT. Amino acid sequence: CASSKFPSGIGTGELFF.

This clonotype was recorded at least ten times. The chain combines TRBV11-3 with TRBJ1-6; D gene ambiguous. This CDR3 is built from 16 residues. V gave up 0 bases and J gave up 9 bases, with 15 bases separating them. CDR1 SGHNT and CDR2 YENEEA come from the germline V gene. The CDR3, as DNA: TGTGCCAGCAGCTTAGATAGCACGCCTGCAGGTTCACCCCTCCACTTT. The encoded protein is CASSLDSTPAGSPLHF.

This clonotype was picked up many times. This chain uses TRBV5-5 with TRBJ1-1, with D perhaps TRBD1 (5 bases). CDR3 size: 14 residues. Trimming took 7 bases from V and 5 from J, leaving 18 bases between them. Germline V gene sequence: CDR1 SGHKS, CDR2 YYEKEE (reference sequence). The CDR3 region is CASLRWGRGTEAFF. CDR3 bases: TGTGCCAGCCTGAGGTGGGGGAGGGGTACTGAAGCTTTCTTT.

This clonotype has at least ten counts. V is TRBV10-3 and J is TRBJ1-2; D not certain. The CDR3 is 13 residues long. V was pared by 5 bases and J by 6 bases, with 13 bases between. CDR1 and CDR2 (germline): ENHRY, SYGVKD. The CDR3 loop is CAISWRGGDGYTF. The CDR3 region has the DNA TGTGCCATCAGTTGGCGAGGAGGTGATGGCTACACCTTC.

This clonotype was seen repeatedly, ten times or more. J is TRBJ1-1 and V is TRBV5-1, with 7 bases lining up with TRBD1. J gave up 11 bases and V 1 base, and 20 bases lay outside the gene matches. CDR1 and CDR2 (germline): SGHRS, YFSETQ. This CDR3 contains 17 residues. CDR3 DNA: TGCGCCAGCAGCTTGTCGCGTAAGGGGGCGCGCGGTAGTAAGGCTTTCTTT. Translating it yields CASSLSRKGARGSKAFF. The complete variable domain, with remaining parts taken from reference TRBV5-1 and TRBJ1-1, reads KAGVTQTPRYLIKTRGQQVTLSCSPISGHRSVSWYQQTPGQGLQFLFEYFSETQRNKGNFPGRFSGRQFSNSRSEMNVSTLELGDSALYLCASSLSRKGARGSKAFFGQGTRLTVV.

This clonotype appeared many times. The rearrangement uses TRBV20-1 and TRBJ2-5; TRBD1 aligns across 8 bases. V shed 2 bases and J 8 bases; nucleotides not matched to a gene: 7. Germline V lookup: CDR1 DFQATT, CDR2 SNEGSKA (reference sequence). The CDR3 is 13 residues long. In nucleotides, the CDR3 is TGCAGTGCTAGAAAAGGGACAGGCCATACCCAGTACTTC. Protein product: CSARKGTGHTQYF.

This clonotype was picked up many times. The rearrangement uses TRBV5-1 and TRBJ2-2, with D tentatively TRBD2 (5 bases). The germline V and J ends were trimmed by 3 bases and 6 bases, with 15 bases remaining between them. The CDR3 spans 15 residues. Per germline, CDR1 SGHRS and CDR2 YFSETQ. CDR3 in DNA: TGCGCCAGCAGCTCTTGGGAGAGGTGGGCCGGGGAGCTGTTTTTT. Protein: CASSSWERWAGELFF. The whole variable domain, remainder taken from reference TRBV5-1 and TRBJ2-2, is KAGVTQTPRYLIKTRGQQVTLSCSPISGHRSVSWYQQTPGQGLQFLFEYFSETQRNKGNFPGRFSGRQFSNSRSEMNVSTLELGDSALYLCASSSWERWAGELFFGEGSRLTVL.

CDR3 amino acids: CSANGGISYNEQFF. The DNA of the CDR3 is TGCAGTGCCAATGGGGGTATCTCCTACAATGAGCAGTTCTTC. The V call is TRBV20-1, the J call TRBJ2-1; D assignment may be TRBD1 or TRBD2 (5 bases each). The germline gives CDR1 DFQATT, CDR2 SNEGSKA (reference sequence). The CDR3 totals 14 residues. Between the trimmed V and J ends, which lost 6 bases and 0 bases, there was a span of 12 bases.

This clonotype was counted ten times or more. CDR3 in DNA: TGTGCCAGCAGTTTGTCCGACAGTTTCAATCAGCCCCAGCATTTT. Protein sequence: CASSLSDSFNQPQHF. The chain employs TRBV28 and TRBJ1-5; TRBD1 is a possible D gene (5 bases). CDR1 is MDHEN, CDR2 SYDVKM, per germline. The CDR3 spans 15 residues. Between the trimmed V and J ends, which lost 3 bases and 3 bases, there was a span of 12 bases.

This clonotype was detected many times. The chain combines TRBV7-9 with TRBJ1-5, with 7 bases matching TRBD1. Germline V gene data show CDR1 as SEHNR and CDR2 as FQNEAQ (reference sequence). Trimming at V came to 5 bases and at J to 4 bases, leaving 5 bases not matched to a gene. The CDR3 sequence is 14 residues long. CDR3 residues: CASSLQGQNQPQHF. CDR3 DNA sequence: TGTGCCAGCAGCCTACAGGGACAGAATCAGCCCCAGCATTTT.

This clonotype was counted many times. The chain uses TRBV3-1 and TRBJ1-2, with 7 positions matching TRBD1. The CDR3 is 14 amino acids. V lost 3 bases and J lost 4; bases outside the gene matches: 5. Germline V gene lookup returns CDR1 LGHDT and CDR2 YNNKEL (reference sequence). Here the CDR3 reads CASSHPGQPYGYTF. In DNA, the CDR3 is TGTGCCAGCAGCCATCCGGGACAGCCCTATGGCTACACCTTC.

In this sample, this clonotype turned up many times. V usage is TRBV18 and J usage is TRBJ1-5; 8 bases match TRBD1. The germline V gene encodes CDR1 KGHSH and CDR2 LQKENI. CDR3 length: 15 amino acids. Trimming removed 3 bases from V and 7 bases from J; junction bases left unmatched: 8. Written as DNA, the CDR3 is TGTGCCAGCTCACCCGATCAGGGGGCAGGGCAGCCCCAGCATTTT. This codes for CASSPDQGAGQPQHF.

To note about this clonotype: This may be a read error: a much more frequent sequence differs by one nucleotide. The genes are TRBV7-3 and TRBJ2-2, with a tentative D call TRBD1 (5 bases). The germline gives CDR1 SGHTA, CDR2 FQGTGA. CDR3 size: 15 residues. Trimming cost V 3 bases and J 6 bases, with 14 bases left between them. The CDR3 DNA is TGTGCCAGCAGCTTCGCCCAAGGGGTCGCCGGGGAGCTGTTTTTT. Its protein product is CASSFAQGVAGELFF.

In its sample, this clonotype was seen many times. The rearrangement uses TRBV2 and TRBJ1-5; D may be TRBD1 (6 bases). The V and J ends lost 6 bases and 3 bases respectively, with 15 bases between them. Germline loops: CDR1 SNHLY, CDR2 FYNNEI. The CDR3 is 15 amino acids. CDR3 sequence reads: CASSRDIFNNQPQHF. The CDR3 nucleotides read TGTGCCAGCAGCCGGGACATATTCAACAATCAGCCCCAGCATTTT.

The V gene is TRBV3-1, the J gene TRBJ2-5, with D unresolved. Looked up from germline, CDR1 is LGHDT and CDR2 is YNNKEL (reference sequence). This CDR3 spans 14 amino acids. V lost 1 base and J 5 bases, leaving 11 bases between the germline ends. CDR3 sequence: CASSQGVAGETQYF. In DNA, the CDR3 is TGTGCCAGCAGCCAAGGTGTGGCCGGGGAGACCCAGTACTTC.

The chain combines TRBV28 with TRBJ1-1, with 9 bases aligning to TRBD1. The CDR3 consists of 20 residues. Trimming took 3 bases from V and 3 from J; bases not matched to a gene: 20. The germline V gene encodes CDR1 MDHEN and CDR2 SYDVKM. Written as DNA, the CDR3 is TGTGCCAGCAGTTTCGACCCGGGACAGGGTGTTGGAAGCGAGTACACTGAAGCTTTCTTT. The encoded protein is CASSFDPGQGVGSEYTEAFF.

The chain employs TRBV28 and TRBJ1-2; no clear D. V lost 1 base and J lost 4, with 16 bases in between. The CDR3 runs to 16 residues. The V gene's germline CDR1 is MDHEN and CDR2 SYDVKM. The CDR3 protein is CASSLLSWAGSYGYTF. The CDR3 DNA reads TGTGCCAGCAGTTTATTATCTTGGGCAGGTTCCTATGGCTACACCTTC.